This T cell receptor (beta chain) was profiled in a study of OX40 agonist ivuxolimab in advanced cancers. Whole-study context: Clinicians treated patients with ivuxolimab, an agonistic anti-OX40 (CD134) antibody.

CDR3 length: 14 amino acids. Germline CDR1 reads MNHEY; CDR2 reads SMNVEV (reference sequence). Trimming left V 5 bases short and J 6 bases short, with 17 bases between. Some clones are missing from TCRdb's copy, which holds only in-frame ones; the method was immunoSEQ multiplex PCR. In the table there are 13,000 to 15,000 clones, roughly three quarters of which are singletons. The sample consisted of CD4+ or CD8+ T cells sorted from blood, taken in a trial of the OX40 agonist ivuxolimab. The V gene is TRBV27, the J gene TRBJ2-7, with D unresolved. This TCR was recovered from an adult with an advanced solid tumor such as melanoma, head and neck, liver or kidney cancer. The DNA of the CDR3 is TGTGCCAGCAGTCCTCCGACCGAAGACCTCGAGCAGTACTTC. Residues: CASSPPTEDLEQYF.